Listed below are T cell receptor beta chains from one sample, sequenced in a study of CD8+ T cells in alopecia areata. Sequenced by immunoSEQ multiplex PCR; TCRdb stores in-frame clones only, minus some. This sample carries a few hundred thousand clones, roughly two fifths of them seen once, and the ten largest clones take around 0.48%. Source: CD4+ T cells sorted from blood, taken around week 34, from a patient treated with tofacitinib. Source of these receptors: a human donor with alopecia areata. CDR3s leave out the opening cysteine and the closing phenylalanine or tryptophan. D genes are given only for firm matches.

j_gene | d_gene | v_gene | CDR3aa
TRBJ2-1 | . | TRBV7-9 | ASSLGAGASYNEQF
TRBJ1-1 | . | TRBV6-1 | ASREGAGANTEAF
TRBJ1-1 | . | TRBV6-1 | ASGSRDTENTEAF
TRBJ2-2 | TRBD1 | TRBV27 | ASASGQGRVGELF
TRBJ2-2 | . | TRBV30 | AWSVGTPGGELF
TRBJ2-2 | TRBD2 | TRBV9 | ASSVGGGGTGELF
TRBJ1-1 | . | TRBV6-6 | ASSEAF
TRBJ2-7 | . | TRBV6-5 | ASSYSITGRSNEQY
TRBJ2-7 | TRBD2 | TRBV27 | ASSLLTGTSLHEQY
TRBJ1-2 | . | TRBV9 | ASSVEGAVGYGYT
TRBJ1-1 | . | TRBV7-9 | ASSPSNTEAF
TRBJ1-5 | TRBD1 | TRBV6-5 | ASSYDGTGVQPQH
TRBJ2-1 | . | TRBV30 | AWSGQGNPTTNFKRGYNEQF
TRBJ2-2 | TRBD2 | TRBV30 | ACGRSNTGELF
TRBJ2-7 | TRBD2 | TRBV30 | AWNSGTSGMEQY
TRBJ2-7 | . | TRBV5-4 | ASSPQGEVSYEQY
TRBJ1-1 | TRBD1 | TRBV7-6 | ASSRGQGRTEAF
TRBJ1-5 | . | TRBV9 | ASSVAPDQGQPQH
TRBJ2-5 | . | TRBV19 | ASSRSGPLY
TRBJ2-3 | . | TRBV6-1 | ASSELRGLSTDTQY
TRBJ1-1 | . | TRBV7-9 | ASSLLQGVNTEAF
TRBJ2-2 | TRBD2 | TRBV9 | ASSVLTSGRSGELF
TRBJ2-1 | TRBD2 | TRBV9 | ASSVGASGSSYNEQF
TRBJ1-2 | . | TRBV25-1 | ASSEGIGYT
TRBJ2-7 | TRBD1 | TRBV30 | AGYPGTDSYEQY
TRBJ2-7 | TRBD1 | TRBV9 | ASSVSGGYEQY
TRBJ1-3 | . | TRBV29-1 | SGQRRGGNTIY
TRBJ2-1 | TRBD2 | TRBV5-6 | ASSPGLAGNEQF
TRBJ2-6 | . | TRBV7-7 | ASSLGPGSGANVLT
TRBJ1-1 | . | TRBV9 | ASSVVKGGIGTEAF
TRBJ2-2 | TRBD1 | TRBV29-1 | SIYPGQGVSGELF
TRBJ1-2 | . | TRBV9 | ASSAVGGGLINYGYT
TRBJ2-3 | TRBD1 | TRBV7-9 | ASSALDRGRTDTQY
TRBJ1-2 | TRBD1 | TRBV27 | ASSSDRGVYGYT
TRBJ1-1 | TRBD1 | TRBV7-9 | ASSLRDRGIAF
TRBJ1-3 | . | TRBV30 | AWSRAAGNTIY
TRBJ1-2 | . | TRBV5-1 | ASSSGAGAYGYT
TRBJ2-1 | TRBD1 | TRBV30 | AWTTGSWGNEQF
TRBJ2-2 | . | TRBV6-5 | ASSPLDRNTGELF
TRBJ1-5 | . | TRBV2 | ASRNLQVKQPQH
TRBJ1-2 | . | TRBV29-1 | SVEWGGYGYT
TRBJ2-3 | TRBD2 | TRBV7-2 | ASSPGLALSTDTQY
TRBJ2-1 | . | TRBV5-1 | ASSLPPASLEF
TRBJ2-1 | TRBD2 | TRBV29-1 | SSGNNEQF
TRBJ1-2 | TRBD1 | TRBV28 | ASSLQGNGYT
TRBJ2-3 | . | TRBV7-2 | ASSFTDTQY
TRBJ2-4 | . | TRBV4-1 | ASSQVLNIQY
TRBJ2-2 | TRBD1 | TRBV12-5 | ASGTGTGVAGELF
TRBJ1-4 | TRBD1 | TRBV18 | ASSPGQGANEKLF
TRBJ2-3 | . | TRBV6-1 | ASSEGRWTDTQY
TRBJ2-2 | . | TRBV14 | ASSLNHYRRANTGELF
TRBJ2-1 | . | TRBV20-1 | SASSHNEQF
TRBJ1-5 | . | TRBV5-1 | ASRTGTGYREPQH
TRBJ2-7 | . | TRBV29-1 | SAVPVSGQIYEQY
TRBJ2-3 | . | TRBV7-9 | ASSLEVIADTQY